The following is a TCR beta chain sequence with its context. Its cognate antigen is unknown. This specimen belongs to a study of somatic mutations in cytotoxic T cells in rheumatoid arthritis. General study findings and limits: Patients with rheumatoid arthritis, but not healthy controls, had CD8+ clonality that increased with age. The authors did not know the antigen targets of the expanded CD8+ clones.

Measured with immunoSEQ multiplex PCR; TCRdb has only the in-frame clones, and not every one. The data contain about 4,200 clones, just under 75% of them singletons. After CD4+ and CD8+ cells were isolated by positive magnetic bead selection, their purity was checked by flow cytometry. The length of the CDR3 is 13 residues. V was trimmed by 6 bases and J by 0 bases, leaving 5 bases between them. From germline, CDR1 is LGHNT and CDR2 FRNRAP. The receptor was isolated from an adult with rheumatoid arthritis. The chain has TRBV12-5 and TRBJ2-2, with D unresolved. The sequenced sample was CD8+ T cells sorted from blood. Here the CDR3 reads CASGDTNTGELFF. The CDR3 DNA is TGTGCTAGTGGCGACACGAACACCGGGGAGCTGTTTTTT.